This T cell receptor beta chain stems from a study of regulatory T cells in long-lasting Graves disease. Only a few counts were recorded for this clonotype. Arm-PCR with iRepertoire HTBI primers amplified the CDR3 regions for these TCR beta libraries. MiXCR, run by TCRdb on the multiplex PCR reads, gives a single entry per CDR3 protein. The sample holds 360,000 or so distinct CDR3 sequences, approximately 10% seen once. CDR3 length: 13 amino acids. Germline CDR1 is DFQATT and CDR2 is SNEGSKA (reference sequence). Trimming removed 3 bases from V and 9 bases from J, with 15 bases in between. The time point was: newly diagnosed GD, antithyroid drugs for less than 3 months. Construction of the TCR library relied on RNA isolated from PBMCs. Separately, the same data were catalogued under a study of T cells in Graves' hyperthyroidism and ophthalmopathy. That paper notes: Diagnoses were established using clinical symptoms, serum thyroxine and TRAb, thyroid ultrasound and orbital computed tomography.

This chain joins TRBV20-1 and TRBJ2-1, with D perhaps matching TRBD1 or TRBD2 (6 bases each). This TCR was sampled from a young woman with Graves disease. The material sequenced was peripheral blood mononuclear cells (PBMCs), taken at new diagnosis, from a patient treated with antithyroid drugs. The DNA for the CDR3 is TGCAGTGCTAGGGAGGGGGGCGGAGGTGAGCAGTTCTTC. Translating gives CSAREGGGGEQFF.